The next 30 T cell receptor beta chains were all read from a single sample in a study of radiation and T cells in renal cell carcinoma. Specified time point: blood 2 weeks post-SBRT. The sample's treatment: 15 Gy SBRT to primary tumor, nephrectomy 4 weeks later. The protocol was immunoSEQ multiplex PCR, while the TCRdb copy is restricted to in-frame clones and leaves out a portion. The table records 40,000 to 60,000 clones, less than 85% of them present only once. The sequences come from blood, collected from a patient whose treatment included radiotherapy and nephrectomy. These TCRs come from a woman in her 70s with renal cell carcinoma.

CDR3 in amino acids: CASRLTGVGRELFF. The DNA for the CDR3 is TGTGCCAGCAGGCTGACAGGGGTGGGGCGGGAGCTGTTTTTT. The chain uses TRBV6-5 and TRBJ2-2; 8 nucleotides align to TRBD1. V dropped 6 bases and J dropped 9; count of bases not matched to a gene: 9. Germline V gene data show CDR1 as MNHEY and CDR2 as SVGAGI. This CDR3 region has 14 residues.

This clone was seen once. This sequence joins TRBV6-1 and TRBJ2-2; D call uncertain. V was clipped by 6 bases and J by 0 bases, with 11 bases between them. Germline values: CDR1 MNHNS, CDR2 SASEGT. CDR3 length equals 15 residues. CDR3 DNA: TGTGCCAGCAGAGGAGCACGATCGAACACCGGGGAGCTGTTTTTT. This encodes CASRGARSNTGELFF.

The V and J genes are TRBV29-1 and TRBJ1-3; a possible D gene is TRBD1 (5 bases). V was clipped by 4 bases and J by 7 bases, with 8 bases between them. Germline-derived CDR1 and CDR2 are SQVTM and ANQGSEA. The CDR3 is 11 residues long. The CDR3 region is CSVVGGNTIYF. The DNA of the CDR3 is TGCAGCGTTGTTGGGGGGAACACCATATATTTT.

The V gene is TRBV10-1, the J gene TRBJ2-1, with TRBD2 matching 9 bases. The length of the CDR3 is 15 residues. V shed 2 bases, J shed 11 bases, and the junction held 10 bases outside the gene matches. The germline CDR1 and CDR2 sequences are WNHNN and SYGVQD (reference sequence). Written as DNA, the CDR3 is TGCGCCAGCAGTGAGGCTAGCGGGACTACAATGAAGCAGTTCTTC. It specifies CASSEASGTTMKQFF.

Points on this clone: One junction end disagrees with the germline gene, perhaps due to a read error. The chain joins TRBV13 to TRBJ2-1; TRBD2 aligns across 9 bases. Germline loops: CDR1 PRHDT, CDR2 FYEKMQ (reference sequence). The CDR3 contains 15 residues. The CDR3 reads CASSLRALAGNEQFF. Here the CDR3 DNA reads TGTGCCAGCAGCCTCCGAGCCCTAGCGGGAAATGAACAGTTCTTC.

This chain joins TRBV7-2 and TRBJ2-4; D gene unclear. V gave up 5 bases and J gave up 0 bases, with 11 bases separating them. The CDR3 extends over 15 amino acids. The germline gives CDR1 SGHTA, CDR2 FQGNSA. This chain's CDR3 is CASSPDGLAKNIQYF. Here the CDR3 DNA reads TGTGCCAGCAGCCCGGATGGGTTAGCCAAAAACATTCAGTACTTC.

This clone rates as medium-sized. V is TRBV9 and J is TRBJ2-7, with D perhaps matching TRBD2 (5 bases). Germline values: CDR1 SGDLS, CDR2 YYNGEE. This CDR3 spans 12 amino acids. V was trimmed by 4 bases and J by 6 bases, leaving 11 bases between them. The CDR3 DNA reads TGTGCCAGCAGCCCGACACTAGGCGAGCAGTACTTC. Translation: CASSPTLGEQYF.

The genes are TRBV4-1 and TRBJ1-6; the match to TRBD1 covers 9 bases. CDR3 length equals 18 residues. J lost 0 bases, V lost 2 bases, and 5 bases had no gene match. Looked up from germline, CDR1 is MGHRA and CDR2 is YSYEKL. The DNA of the CDR3 is TGCGCCAGCAGCCAACGGACAGGGGAGAGCTCCTATAATTCACCCCTCCACTTT. It translates to CASSQRTGESSYNSPLHF.

The CDR3 DNA sequence: TGCGCCAGCAGCTTGGGTGGGACAGGCGCCTACGAGCAGTACTTC. Its translation: CASSLGGTGAYEQYF. The chain is built from TRBV5-1 and TRBJ2-7; 8 bases line up with TRBD1. The ends lost 0 bases at V and 2 bases at J; junction bases unmatched: 4. The CDR3 consists of 15 residues. Germline V CDR1 and CDR2: SGHRS, YFSETQ.

The V and J genes are TRBV11-1 and TRBJ2-5, with D possibly matching TRBD1 (5 bases). Trimming cost V 1 base and J 5 bases, with 8 bases left between them. Germline CDR1 is SGHAT and CDR2 is FQDESV (reference sequence). This CDR3 comprises 13 residues. The CDR3 DNA sequence: TGTGCCAGCAGCTTAGGGGGCAGGGAGACCCAGTACTTC. This sequence encodes CASSLGGRETQYF.

This chain uses TRBV6-5 with TRBJ1-5, with D possibly being TRBD1 (5 bases). Germline-derived CDR1 and CDR2 are MNHEY and SVGAGI. The CDR3 has 14 amino acids. Trimming took off 6 bases at V and 3 bases at J, with 12 bases between the two ends. The CDR3 sequence is CASRSPGTNQPQHF. In DNA, the CDR3 is TGTGCCAGCAGATCCCCAGGGACCAATCAGCCCCAGCATTTT.

J is TRBJ1-4 and V is TRBV27; D gene unclear. Germline CDR1 and CDR2: MNHEY and SMNVEV (reference sequence). The V and J ends lost 5 bases and 8 bases respectively, with 18 bases between them. The CDR3 is made up of 15 amino acids. The DNA for the CDR3 is TGTGCCAGCAGTCGGACGACTGACTTAACGGAAAAACTGTTTTTT. Its protein is CASSRTTDLTEKLFF.

The rearrangement joins TRBV19 to TRBJ2-5; 8 bases are a match to TRBD2. This CDR3 comprises 15 residues. Germline CDR1 and CDR2: LNHDA and SQIVND (reference sequence). V was clipped by 5 bases and J by 2 bases; unmatched bases: 7. DNA for the CDR3: TGTGCCAGTAGTGCCAACGCGGGAGGTCAAGAGACCCAGTACTTC. Translating gives CASSANAGGQETQYF.

This clone was seen only a few times. The V gene is TRBV6-4, the J gene TRBJ2-1, with a tentative D call TRBD2 (6 bases). V lost 0 bases to trimming and J lost 10 bases, with 10 bases between them. CDR3 length: 13 residues. Germline values: CDR1 MRHNA, CDR2 SNTAGT. The CDR3 protein is CASSDSEGLEQFF. The CDR3 DNA follows: TGTGCCAGCAGTGACTCGGAGGGATTGGAGCAGTTCTTC.

The V and J genes are TRBV6-5 and TRBJ1-4, with 11 bases that match TRBD1. CDR3 length: 14 residues. CDR1 is MNHEY and CDR2 is SVGAGI in the germline V gene. Unmatched junction bases numbered 3, after V lost 5 bases and J lost 7 bases. The CDR3: CASSGTGGSEKLFF. DNA for the CDR3: TGTGCCAGCAGTGGGACAGGGGGGAGTGAAAAACTGTTTTTT.

The CDR3 loop is CASSLGTGGDTQYF. CDR3 nucleotide sequence: TGTGCCAGCAGCTTAGGGACTGGTGGGGATACGCAGTATTTT. This rearrangement joins TRBV7-2 to TRBJ2-3, with a possible D match to TRBD2 (5 bases). Trimming pared 1 base from V and 6 bases from J, leaving 11 bases between. CDR3 length: 14 residues. Germline CDR1 reads SGHTA; CDR2 reads FQGNSA.

The V gene is TRBV18, the J gene TRBJ2-3; 13 bases are a match to TRBD2. Germline values: CDR1 KGHSH, CDR2 LQKENI. The V segment lost 3 bases and the J segment 6 bases; nucleotides outside the gene matches: 6. The CDR3 has 16 residues. The CDR3 protein is CASSPGLAGDADTQYF. The CDR3 nucleotides read TGTGCCAGCTCACCCGGACTAGCGGGAGATGCGGATACGCAGTATTTT.

The chain has TRBV5-3 and TRBJ2-7, with 8 nucleotides matching TRBD1. TRBV5-3 is labeled an ORF, and its function is uncertain. V was clipped by 3 bases and J by 5 bases; unmatched bases: 4. This CDR3 spans 13 amino acids. This CDR3 is CARSSTGVHEQYF. DNA for the CDR3: TGTGCCAGAAGCTCGACAGGGGTCCACGAGCAGTACTTC.

In nucleotides, the CDR3 is TGTGCCAGCTCACCAAGACGACAGCGCACGACAGATACGCAGTATTTT. It specifies CASSPRRQRTTDTQYF. V gene TRBV18 combines with J gene TRBJ2-3; possible D gene TRBD1, 5 bases. This CDR3 has 16 residues. The V gene lost 2 bases and the J gene lost 3 bases, with 15 bases spanning the gap. Germline-derived CDR1 and CDR2 are KGHSH and LQKENI.

This clone was detected a few times. The chain carries TRBV6-6 and TRBJ2-5, with D unclear. CDR1 and CDR2 (germline): MNHNY, SVGAGI (reference sequence). V lost 2 bases and J 4 bases, leaving 8 bases between the germline ends. CDR3 size: 13 residues. The CDR3 is CASSYKAGETQYF. In nucleotides, the CDR3 is TGTGCCAGCAGTTACAAGGCCGGAGAGACCCAGTACTTC.

The J gene is TRBJ1-2, the V gene TRBV15; no reliable D call. V lost 3 bases, J lost 0 bases, and 14 bases lay in between. In germline, CDR1 is LNHNV, CDR2 YYDKDF (reference sequence). CDR3 size: 16 residues. The chain's CDR3 is CATSSNPGRANYGYTF. CDR3 coding DNA: TGTGCCACCAGCAGCAATCCGGGAAGAGCTAACTATGGCTACACCTTC.

About this clone: Other nucleotide sequences from this sample produce the same CDR3. The V gene is TRBV11-2, the J gene TRBJ1-1; D may be TRBD1 (5 bases). CDR1 is SGHAT and CDR2 is FQNNGV in the germline V gene. Trimming removed 5 bases at V and 1 base at J, with 14 bases between. The CDR3 contains 15 residues. The CDR3 loop is CASSLGGGRNTEAFF. CDR3 sequence (DNA): TGTGCCAGCAGCCTCGGTGGGGGTAGGAACACTGAAGCTTTCTTT.

V is TRBV19 and J is TRBJ2-2; 8 bases are a match to TRBD2. Trimming took 3 bases from V and 6 from J; bases not matched to a gene: 6. The germline gives CDR1 LNHDA, CDR2 SQIVND (reference sequence). CDR3 length: 15 residues. The CDR3 is CASSIFAGGSGELFF. CDR3 DNA sequence: TGTGCCAGTAGTATCTTTGCGGGGGGTTCCGGGGAGCTGTTTTTT. Filled out from reference TRBV19 and TRBJ2-2, the complete variable domain reads DGGITQSPKYLFRKEGQNVTLSCEQNLNHDAMYWYRQDPGQGLRLIYYSQIVNDFQKGDIAEGYSVSREKKESFPLTVTSAQKNPTAFYLCASSIFAGGSGELFFGEGSRLTVL.

J is TRBJ1-2 and V is TRBV5-1; D not resolved. This CDR3 has 14 amino acids. V lost 0 bases and J lost 4, with 10 bases in between. The V gene's germline CDR1 is SGHRS and CDR2 YFSETQ. The CDR3, as DNA: TGCGCCAGCAGCTTGGTCAGTCTGGGCTATGGCTACACCTTC. This sequence encodes CASSLVSLGYGYTF.

The V call is TRBV6-5, the J call TRBJ2-5; possible D gene TRBD1, 5 bases. This CDR3 comprises 14 residues. The germline CDR1 and CDR2 sequences are MNHEY and SVGAGI. V shed 5 bases and J shed 4 bases, with 14 bases lying between them. The CDR3 DNA is TGTGCCAGCAGTCCCTCTGTGGGGCGAGAGACCCAGTACTTC. Its translation is CASSPSVGRETQYF.

The CDR3 nucleotides read TGTGCCAGCAGCGTTCGACAGGGGGATCCCGGGGAGCTGTTTTTT. Translating gives CASSVRQGDPGELFF. V and J are TRBV7-3 and TRBJ2-2; TRBD1 matches at 9 bases. Per germline, CDR1 SGHTA and CDR2 FQGTGA. The CDR3 has 15 amino acids. Germline trimming cut 5 bases from V and 6 bases from J; bases unmatched to any gene: 7.

The rearrangement joins TRBV5-1 to TRBJ2-3; 10 bases map to TRBD1. V lost 1 base to trimming and J lost 1 base; unmatched junction nucleotides: 3. Germline CDR1 SGHRS, CDR2 YFSETQ. CDR3 size: 16 residues. The CDR3 here is CASSLQGTGGTDTQYF. The CDR3 DNA is TGCGCCAGCAGCTTGCAGGGGACAGGGGGCACAGATACGCAGTATTTT.

The V call is TRBV6-5, the J call TRBJ2-1; no definite D call. The CDR3 has 14 amino acids. Germline CDR1 is MNHEY and CDR2 is SVGAGI. The V and J ends lost 6 bases and 7 bases respectively, with 16 bases between them. CDR3 sequence: CASRSTTVANEQFF. The CDR3 bases are TGTGCCAGCAGATCCACAACGGTTGCGAATGAGCAGTTCTTC.

The rearrangement joins TRBV5-1 to TRBJ2-7, with 7 bases aligning to TRBD1. Germline V gene lookup returns CDR1 SGHRS and CDR2 YFSETQ. The CDR3 totals 15 residues. Trimming cost V 5 bases and J 2 bases; bases outside gene matches: 10. The CDR3 DNA reads as TGCGCCAGCAGGCAGGGGGAATCGAGGACCTACGAGCAGTACTTC. This sequence encodes CASRQGESRTYEQYF.

The table lists this clone with a count of one. The chain carries TRBV11-2 and TRBJ1-1; TRBD1 agrees at 9 bases. In germline, CDR1 is SGHAT, CDR2 FQNNGV. The CDR3 sequence is 12 residues long. V was pared by 5 bases and J by 7 bases, with 2 bases of the junction left unmatched. CDR3 residues: CASSLGQGEAFF. The CDR3 bases are TGTGCCAGCAGCCTGGGACAGGGTGAAGCTTTCTTT.